This entry lists 9 T cell receptor beta chains sequenced from one sample in a study of cytomegalovirus exposure and HLA in healthy donors. The PCR made use of 60 Vbeta and 13 Jbeta primers. Data came from immunoSEQ multiplex PCR; TCRdb stores just in-frame clones and leaves some out. The table has roughly 160,000 clones, roughly 71% seen once. Sequencing was performed on PBMCs. These receptors all come from a girl aged 10-17 years in good health and CMV-seronegative.

The CDR3, as DNA: TGTGCCTGGGCTTCTCTAGGGGCTAATGAAAAACTGTTTTTT. Translated, it gives CAWASLGANEKLFF. The chain employs TRBV30 and TRBJ1-4, with D possibly being TRBD1 (5 bases). Deletions cut 5 bases from V and 3 bases from J, with 13 bases between. CDR1 is GTSNPN, CDR2 SVGIG, per germline (reference sequence). The CDR3 length is 14 residues.

This clone occurred once. The chain has TRBV6-1 and TRBJ1-2; 9 nucleotides align to TRBD1. Germline CDR1 reads MNHNS; CDR2 reads SASEGT. CDR3 length equals 13 residues. V lost 3 bases to trimming and J lost 8 bases; unmatched junction nucleotides: 4. CDR3 loop: CASSDRDREGYTF. The CDR3 DNA reads TGTGCCAGCAGTGACCGGGACAGGGAAGGCTACACCTTC.

This sequence joins TRBV4-1 and TRBJ2-2; D not certain. Germline lookup yields CDR1 MGHRA and CDR2 YSYEKL. The V and J ends lost 6 bases and 6 bases respectively, with 14 bases between them. This CDR3 is built from 14 residues. The CDR3 region is CASRQVGNAGELFF. In DNA form, the CDR3 reads TGCGCCAGCAGGCAGGTCGGTAATGCCGGGGAGCTGTTTTTT.

This clone was counted a few times. V usage is TRBV7-9 and J usage is TRBJ1-2; tentatively, D is TRBD1 (5 bases). Germline V gene lookup returns CDR1 SEHNR and CDR2 FQNEAQ (reference sequence). This CDR3 contains 14 residues. V was shortened by 6 bases and J by 1 base, with 12 bases between the two germline ends. CDR3 amino acids: CASSQTGFNYGYTF. Written as DNA, the CDR3 is TGTGCCAGCAGTCAAACAGGTTTTAACTATGGCTACACCTTC.

The rearrangement links TRBV6-5 to TRBJ2-7; 10 bases line up with TRBD2. The CDR3 runs to 15 residues. V was clipped by 6 bases and J by 7 bases; unmatched bases: 12. The V gene's germline CDR1 is MNHEY and CDR2 SVGAGI. CDR3 amino acids: CASRTPAGGRKEQYF. The DNA of the CDR3 is TGTGCCAGCAGAACTCCAGCGGGGGGGCGGAAGGAGCAGTACTTC.

This chain uses TRBV6-5 with TRBJ1-4; D uncertain. V was cut by 2 bases and J by 1 base, with 5 bases left in between. CDR3 length: 14 residues. Germline CDR1 MNHEY, CDR2 SVGAGI. CDR3 nucleotide sequence: TGTGCCAGCAGTTACGGACTAACTAATGAAAAACTGTTTTTT. It translates to CASSYGLTNEKLFF.

The V call is TRBV12-5, the J call TRBJ2-1; 13 bases agree with TRBD2. V lost 1 base, J lost 12 bases, and 3 bases stayed unmatched. There are 14 residues in the CDR3. Germline V gene data show CDR1 as LGHNT and CDR2 as FRNRAP. The CDR3 is CASGLGTSGGVQFF. For the CDR3, the DNA is TGTGCTAGTGGTTTGGGGACTAGCGGGGGAGTGCAGTTCTTC. Complete variable domain (other parts from reference TRBV12-5 and TRBJ2-1): DARVTQTPRHKVTEMGQEVTMRCQPILGHNTVFWYRQTMMQGLELLAYFRNRAPLDDSGMPKDRFSAEMPDATLATLKIQPSEPRDSAVYFCASGLGTSGGVQFFGPGTRLTVL.

The V gene is TRBV5-5, the J gene TRBJ2-7, with TRBD1 matching over 8 bases. Per germline, CDR1 SGHKS and CDR2 YYEKEE (reference sequence). V trimming: 3 bases; J trimming: 4 bases; junction bases outside the gene matches: 3. This CDR3 is built from 13 residues. The CDR3 coding sequence is TGTGCCAGCAGCTCCAGGGACAGGTACGAGCAGTACTTC. This codes for CASSSRDRYEQYF.

The V gene is TRBV27, the J gene TRBJ1-1, with TRBD1 as a possible D gene (5 bases). The length of the CDR3 is 15 residues. The germline V and J ends were trimmed by 0 bases and 4 bases, with 12 bases remaining between them. CDR1 MNHEY and CDR2 SMNVEV come from the germline V gene (reference sequence). The CDR3 nucleotides read TGTGCCAGCAGTTTATCCCCGCAGGGTAGCACTGAAGCTTTCTTT. This sequence encodes CASSLSPQGSTEAFF.